This TCR beta chain comes out of a study of blood T cell repertoires in COVID-19. Overall study context: The United States, Italy and Spain supplied acute and convalescent COVID-19 samples. The cDNA or gDNA used as material had been derived from T cells, B-cell-depleted T cells, or PBMCs.

CDR3 length: 15 amino acids. With 1 base removed from V and 4 bases from J, the gap between germline ends came to 12 bases. Per germline, CDR1 SGHRS and CDR2 YFSETQ. Original methodology: From reference gene primer amplification, estimates of nucleated cell counts were derived. Produced via immunoSEQ multiplex PCR; TCRdb's table is partial and in-frame only. V and J calls and clone size are as listed in that table; D and trimming were resolved from the DNA. The sample has approximately 250,000 clones; 75% to 90% are singletons. The source of this sequence is a woman aged 70-85 years with COVID-19, enrolled during active disease. This rearrangement joins TRBV5-1 to TRBJ1-5; D is ambiguous. The source material was peripheral blood. The CDR3 DNA follows: TGCGCCAGCAGCTTGTCGGCAGGTGGTAATCAGCCCCAGCATTTT. This translates into CASSLSAGGNQPQHF.